The rows below give T cell receptor beta chains drawn from one sample of a study of blood T cell repertoires in COVID-19. Only in-frame clones appear in the TCRdb table, and some are missing; sequencing was by immunoSEQ multiplex PCR. The sample has a few hundred thousand clones; 89% are singletons. The sequencing sample was made of peripheral blood. The receptor set was obtained from a middle-aged woman who had recovered from COVID-19. CDR3s include the opening cysteine and the closing phenylalanine or tryptophan. A D gene is named only where the DNA matches it firmly. The size entry is marked missing in some rows and otherwise reads once, few, many or a size class.

TRBV7-3	TRBD1	few	TRBJ2-2	TGTGCCAGCAGCCCATGGGACAGCGGGGAGCTGTTTTTT	CASSPWDSGELFF
TRBV9	TRBD2	-	TRBJ2-7	TGTGCCAGCAGCGAGAGGTGGGGGGGCGAGCAGTACTTC	CASSERWGGEQYF
TRBV10-3	TRBD1	-	TRBJ1-4	TGTGCCATCAGTCCGACAGGGGTGAATGAAAAACTGTTTTTT	CAISPTGVNEKLFF
TRBV15	TRBD1	-	TRBJ1-1	TGTGCCACCAGCAGCGGGACAGCAGGGAACACTGAAGCTTTCTTT	CATSSGTAGNTEAFF
TRBV11-3	TRBD1	-	TRBJ2-2	TGTGCCAGCAGCTCCCGACAGGGCTACACCGGGGAGCTGTTTTTT	CASSSRQGYTGELFF
TRBV11-3	TRBD2	-	TRBJ2-1	TGTGCCAGCAGCTTAGAGGGAGGGTCCCACAATGAGCAGTTCTTC	CASSLEGGSHNEQFF
TRBV4-1	-	-	TRBJ1-6	TGCGCCAGCAGCCAAGGTGCGCTGGAGAATTCACCCCTCCACTTT	CASSQGALENSPLHF
TRBV6-6	TRBD2	-	TRBJ2-3	TGTGCGGTCGCGGGAGGGCCAGATACGCAGTATTTT	CAVAGGPDTQYF
TRBV18	TRBD1	-	TRBJ1-1	TGTGCCAGCTCACAGGGGTTGGGACAGGGCAACACTGAAGCTTTCTTT	CASSQGLGQGNTEAFF
TRBV27	-	-	TRBJ2-1	TGTGCCAGCAGTCCCTTTAGGGGCTACAATGAGCAGTTCTTC	CASSPFRGYNEQFF
TRBV4-2	-	-	TRBJ2-7	TGTGCCAGCAGCCTTCAGGGGCTCGGTTCCTACGAGCAGTACTTC	CASSLQGLGSYEQYF
TRBV10-3	TRBD1	-	TRBJ2-1	TGTGCCATCAGTGAAGGGACAGGGGTTTACAATGAGCAGTTCTTC	CAISEGTGVYNEQFF
TRBV30	TRBD2	-	TRBJ2-1	TGTGCCTGGGTTAGCGGGAGTAGGTCGAATGAGCAGTTCTTC	CAWVSGSRSNEQFF
TRBV24-1	-	-	TRBJ1-5	TGTGCCACCAGTGATACGGACAGCAGCAATCAGCCCCAGCATTTT	CATSDTDSSNQPQHF
TRBV5-1	-	-	TRBJ1-2	TGCGCCAGCAGCCCCGGCGGGGTCAGCTCCTATGGCTACACCTTC	CASSPGGVSSYGYTF
TRBV7-9	-	-	TRBJ2-1	TGTGCCAGCAGCTTTGCAGGGAATGAGCAGTTCTTC	CASSFAGNEQFF
TRBV27	TRBD1	-	TRBJ1-1	TGTGCCAGCAGTTCGGGACAGGGGAGGACGGACACTGAAGCTTTCTTT	CASSSGQGRTDTEAFF
TRBV2	TRBD1	-	TRBJ1-5	TGTGCCAGCAGGGGAATCCGACAGGGGGATCAGCCCCAGCATTTT	CASRGIRQGDQPQHF
TRBV5-1	-	-	TRBJ2-7	TGCGCCAGCAGCTTGGGGGAGGATAAGCAGTACTTC	CASSLGEDKQYF
TRBV5-1	TRBD1	-	TRBJ1-6	TGCGCCAGCGCGTTGACAGGGAATAATTCACCCCTCCACTTT	CASALTGNNSPLHF
TRBV10-2	-	-	TRBJ1-3	TGCGCCAGCAGCGGAGCCTACGACACCATATATTTT	CASSGAYDTIYF
TRBV7-2	TRBD2	-	TRBJ2-1	TGTGCCAGCAGCTTAGAGACTAGCGGGAGTGGAAATGAGCAGTTCTTC	CASSLETSGSGNEQFF